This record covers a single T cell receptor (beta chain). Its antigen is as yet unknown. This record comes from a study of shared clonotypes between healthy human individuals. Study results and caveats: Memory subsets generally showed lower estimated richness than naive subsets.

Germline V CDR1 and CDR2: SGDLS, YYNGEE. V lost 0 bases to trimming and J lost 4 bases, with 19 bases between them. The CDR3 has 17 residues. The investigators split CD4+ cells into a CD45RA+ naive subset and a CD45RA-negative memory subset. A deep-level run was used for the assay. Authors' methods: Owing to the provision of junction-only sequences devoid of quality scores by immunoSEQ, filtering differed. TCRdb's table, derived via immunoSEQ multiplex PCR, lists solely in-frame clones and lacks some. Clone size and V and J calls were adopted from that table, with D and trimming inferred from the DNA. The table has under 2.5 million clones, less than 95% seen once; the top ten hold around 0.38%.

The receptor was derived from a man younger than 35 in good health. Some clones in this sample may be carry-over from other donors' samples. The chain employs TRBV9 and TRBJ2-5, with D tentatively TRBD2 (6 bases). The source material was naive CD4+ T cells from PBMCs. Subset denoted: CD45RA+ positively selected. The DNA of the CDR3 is TGTGCCAGCAGCGTAGGGTCCGGGCTGCCGGGGGTAGAGACCCAGTACTTC. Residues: CASSVGSGLPGVETQYF.